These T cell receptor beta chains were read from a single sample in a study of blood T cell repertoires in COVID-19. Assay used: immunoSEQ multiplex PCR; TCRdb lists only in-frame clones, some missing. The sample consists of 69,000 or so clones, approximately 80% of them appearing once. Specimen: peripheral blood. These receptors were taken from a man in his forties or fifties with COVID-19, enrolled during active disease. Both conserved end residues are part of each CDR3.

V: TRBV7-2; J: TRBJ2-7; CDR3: CASRVTGTGGYEQYF
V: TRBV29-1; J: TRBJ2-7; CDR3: CSAIPTGSYEQYF
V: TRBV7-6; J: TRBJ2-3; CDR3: CASSLARVSTDTQYF
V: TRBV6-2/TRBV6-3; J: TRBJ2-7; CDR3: CASSYTYRAEQYF
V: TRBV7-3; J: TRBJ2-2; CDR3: CASSSGLAGGKGELFF
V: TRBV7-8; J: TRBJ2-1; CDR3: CASSLKGLDSYNEQFF
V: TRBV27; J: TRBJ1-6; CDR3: CASSLSVVSPLHF
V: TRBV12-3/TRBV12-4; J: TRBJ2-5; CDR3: CASTHSDSETQYF
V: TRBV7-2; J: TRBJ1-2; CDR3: CASSLGPFYGYTF
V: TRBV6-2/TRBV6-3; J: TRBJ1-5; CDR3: CASSLGGLSQPQHF
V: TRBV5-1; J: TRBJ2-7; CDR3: CASSLTGASGAPWYEQYF
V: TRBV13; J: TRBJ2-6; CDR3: CASSQGGSGANVLTF
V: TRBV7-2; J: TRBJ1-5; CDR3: CASSYQGVSNQPQHF
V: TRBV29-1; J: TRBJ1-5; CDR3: CSVGTVDSNQPQHF
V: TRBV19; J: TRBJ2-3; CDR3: CASRATSGSGYAQYF
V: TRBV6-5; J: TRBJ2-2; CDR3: CAIPGVPRGGELFF
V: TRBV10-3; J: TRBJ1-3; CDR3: CATRLDSTGNTIYF
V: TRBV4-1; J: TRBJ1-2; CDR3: CASSPSTGLGLGYTF